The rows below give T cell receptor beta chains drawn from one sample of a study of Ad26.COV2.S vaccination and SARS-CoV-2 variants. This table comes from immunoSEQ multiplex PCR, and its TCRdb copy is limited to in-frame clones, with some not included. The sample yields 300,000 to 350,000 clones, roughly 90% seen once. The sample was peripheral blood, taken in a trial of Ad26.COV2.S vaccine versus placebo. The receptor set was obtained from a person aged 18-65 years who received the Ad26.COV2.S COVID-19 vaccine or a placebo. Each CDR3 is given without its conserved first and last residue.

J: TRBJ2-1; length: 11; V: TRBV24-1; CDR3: ATSDTGLGEQF
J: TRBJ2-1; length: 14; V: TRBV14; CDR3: ASSREWLTGSNEQF
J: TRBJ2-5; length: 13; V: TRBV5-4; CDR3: ASSHTSGLQETQY
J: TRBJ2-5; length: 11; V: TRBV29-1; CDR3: SVSDSSLGTQY
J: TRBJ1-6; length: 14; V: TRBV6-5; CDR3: ASSYPRTGMNSPLH
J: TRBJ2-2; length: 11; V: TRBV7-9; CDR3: ASSYPNTGELF
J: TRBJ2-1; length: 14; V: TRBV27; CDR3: ASSLVGPTSYNEQF
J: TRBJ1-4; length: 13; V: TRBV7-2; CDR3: ASSLQGRNNEKLF
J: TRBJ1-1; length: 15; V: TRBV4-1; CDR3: ASSQVKGQGALTEAF
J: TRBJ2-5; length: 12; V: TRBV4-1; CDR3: ASEGRTAEGTQY
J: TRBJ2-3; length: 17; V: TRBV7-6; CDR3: ASSLGGGREKRRTDTQY
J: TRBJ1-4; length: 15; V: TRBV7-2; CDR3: ASSLIGTGRLNEKLF
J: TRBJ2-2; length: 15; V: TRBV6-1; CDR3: ASSERGLVVGAGELF
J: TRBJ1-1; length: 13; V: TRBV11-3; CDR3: ASSLGGGLSTEAF
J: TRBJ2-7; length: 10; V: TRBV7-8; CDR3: ASSANFYEQY
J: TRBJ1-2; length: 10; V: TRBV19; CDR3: ANPRRVYGYT
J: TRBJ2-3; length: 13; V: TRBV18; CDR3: ASSPAGRVPDTQY
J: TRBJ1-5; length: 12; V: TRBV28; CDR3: ASSLSGGNQPQH
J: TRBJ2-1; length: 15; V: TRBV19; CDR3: ASSLGSGAPSYNEQF
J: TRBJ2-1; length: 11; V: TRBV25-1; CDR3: AIGLAGYNEQF
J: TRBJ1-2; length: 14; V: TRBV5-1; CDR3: ASSLGRSTAYGGYT
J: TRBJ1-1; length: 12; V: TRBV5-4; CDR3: ASSRITGGTEAF
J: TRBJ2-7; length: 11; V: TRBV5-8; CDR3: ASSLTGIHEQY
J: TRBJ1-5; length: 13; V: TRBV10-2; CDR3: ASSVGPYSNQPQH
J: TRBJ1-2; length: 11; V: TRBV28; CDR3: ASSPWGSGGYT
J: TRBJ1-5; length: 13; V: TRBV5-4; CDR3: ASSRDPGNAQPQH
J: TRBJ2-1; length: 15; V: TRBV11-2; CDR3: ASSPRTSRSSYNEQF
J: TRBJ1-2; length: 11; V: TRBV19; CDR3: ASSGAGKSGYT
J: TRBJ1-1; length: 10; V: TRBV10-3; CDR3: AISGMNTEAF
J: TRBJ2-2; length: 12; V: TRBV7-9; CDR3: ASSSLHGTGELF
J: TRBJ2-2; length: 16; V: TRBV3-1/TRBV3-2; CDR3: ASSQDGTPEDLTGELF
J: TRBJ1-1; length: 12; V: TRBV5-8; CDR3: ASSLSQMNTEAF
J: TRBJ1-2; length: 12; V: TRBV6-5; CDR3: ASSLLSLSGGYT
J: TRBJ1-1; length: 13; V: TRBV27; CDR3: ASSLWIQGNTEAF
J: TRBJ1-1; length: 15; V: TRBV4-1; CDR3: ASSHLLGGNLGTEAF
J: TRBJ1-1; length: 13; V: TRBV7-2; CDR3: ASSHWGAINTEAF
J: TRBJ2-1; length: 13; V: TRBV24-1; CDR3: ATSDSPPGKNEQF
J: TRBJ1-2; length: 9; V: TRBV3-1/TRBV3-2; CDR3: ASSQGGQET
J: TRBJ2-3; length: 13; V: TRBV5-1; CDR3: ASSPQGQGVDTQY
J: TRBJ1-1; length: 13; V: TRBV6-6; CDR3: ASNQAHRSNTEAF
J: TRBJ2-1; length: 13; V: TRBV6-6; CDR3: ASSAGPGQNNEQF
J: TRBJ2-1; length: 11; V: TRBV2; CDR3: ASRPQGYNEQF
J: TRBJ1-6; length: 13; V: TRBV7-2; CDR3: ASSLFGQVNSPLH
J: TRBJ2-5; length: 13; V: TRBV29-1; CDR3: SVEDQELLQETQY
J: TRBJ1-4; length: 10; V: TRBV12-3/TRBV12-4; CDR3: ASNRDRGELF
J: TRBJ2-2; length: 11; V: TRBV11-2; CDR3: ASSLLGTGELF
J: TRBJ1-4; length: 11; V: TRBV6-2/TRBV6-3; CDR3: ASSLLRREKLF
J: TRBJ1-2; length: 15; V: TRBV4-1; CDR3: ASSQIQGGWQDYGYT
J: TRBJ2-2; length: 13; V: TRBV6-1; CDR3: ASSEIDRWTGELF
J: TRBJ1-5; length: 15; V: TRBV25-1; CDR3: ASSCPRDRIFNQPQH
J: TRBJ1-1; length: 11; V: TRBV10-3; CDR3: AISQSGDTEAF